This T cell receptor (beta chain) came from a study of cytomegalovirus exposure and HLA in healthy donors. It was with 60 Vbeta and 13 Jbeta primers that the PCR ran. Only in-frame clones appear in the TCRdb table, and some are missing; sequencing was by immunoSEQ multiplex PCR. Altogether more than 95,000 clones are present, around four fifths being singletons, with the ten largest covering around 1.5%. The CDR3 loop spans 18 amino acids. With 6 bases removed from V and 0 bases from J, the gap between germline ends came to 27 bases. The germline gives CDR1 SQVTM, CDR2 ANQGSEA. The chain links TRBV29-1 to TRBJ2-7; D is perhaps TRBD1 (6 bases). The sample consisted of PBMCs. The clonotype comes from a woman aged 40 to 55 in good health and CMV-seronegative. Here the CDR3 reads CSVSRGTATIRGSYEQYF. The CDR3 DNA reads TGCAGCGTCTCCAGGGGAACAGCCACCATTAGGGGCTCCTACGAGCAGTACTTC.